This note documents a single T cell receptor beta chain sequence. With 5 bases removed from V and 3 bases from J, the gap between germline ends came to 14 bases. Germline CDR1 and CDR2: LNHNV and YYDKDF (reference sequence). The CDR3 runs 14 residues. The data were obtained in a study of blood T cell repertoires in COVID-19. Study overall: Italy, Spain and the United States were the sources of the convalescent and acute COVID-19 samples. Sources were T cells, B-cell-depleted T cells, or PBMCs; the material itself was cDNA or gDNA.

Study processing details: Quantification of nucleated cells was approximated via reference gene primer amplification. Clones were read by immunoSEQ multiplex PCR, and TCRdb kept only the in-frame ones, dropping some. The D gene and trimming were derived from the DNA, and the V and J assignments and clone size from that table. The data show about 110,000 clones, 70% to 85% seen once. The sequencing sample was made of peripheral blood. The chain is built from TRBV15 and TRBJ2-7; D is undetermined. The source of this sequence is a man aged 70-80 years with active or convalescent COVID-19. The CDR3, as DNA: TGTGCCACCAGCGGCCTAAACTCAGGCTACGAGCAGTACTTC. It is translated as CATSGLNSGYEQYF.